This T cell receptor beta chain was sequenced during a study of shared clonotypes between healthy human individuals. Study summary: Per-donor plates numbered three CD4 naive, three CD4 memory, two CD8 naive and one CD8 memory.

The CDR3 is made up of 12 amino acids. V was trimmed by 0 bases and J by 12 bases, leaving 12 bases between them. CDR1 is GTSNPN, CDR2 SVGIG, per germline (reference sequence). Repertoires were generated with immunoSEQ multiplex PCR, while TCRdb's copy carries only in-frame clones and drops some. The sample lists about 2 million clones, 90% to 95% occurring once. Details on this clone: The antigen is not known.

Study outcomes and limitations: Sorted-subset samples were not fully sequenced, rarefaction indicated. The represented genetic and exposure-history diversity was limited by the small number of donors.

Sequencing input: naive CD4+ T cells sorted from blood. Subset noted: CD45RA+ positively selected. This rearrangement joins TRBV30 to TRBJ2-1, with unresolved D. This TCR came from a man aged 18 to 29 in good health. This chain's CDR3 is CAWSVAILGQFF. The CDR3 DNA reads as TGTGCCTGGAGTGTAGCTATCCTCGGGCAGTTCTTC.